Listed below are T cell receptor beta chains from one sample, sequenced in a study of shared T cell receptors in the human thymus. Measured with immunoSEQ multiplex PCR; TCRdb has only the in-frame clones, and not every one. This table holds 640,000 or so clones, more than 75% found once. This sample also belongs to another study, concerning human thymus T cells.

Sequenced input: thymocytes. These receptor sequences come from a boy under two years old with a congenital heart defect. Both conserved end residues are part of each CDR3. Rows may omit the clone size; those that give it use once, few, many or a size class.

>NA|TRBJ1-2|TRBV28
CASSSSDRFYGYTF
>NA|TRBJ2-3|TRBV30
CACSAPGLAGADTQYF
>once|TRBJ2-7|TRBV29-1
CSVESGQGSHEQYF
>NA|TRBJ1-6|TRBV11-2
CASSRSLEVPYNSPLHF
>NA|TRBJ1-5|TRBV4-3
CASSQGNRVDQPQHF
>few|TRBJ2-7|TRBV4-1
CASSCGRECTGHEQYF
>NA|TRBJ1-5|TRBV27
CASSADRVNQPQHF
>NA|TRBJ2-1|TRBV4-1
CASSQALSGGSIEQFF
>NA|TRBJ2-4|TRBV6-1
CALVAGLAKNIQYF
>NA|TRBJ2-7|TRBV7-6
CASSLAAAGGLAGVPTYEQYF
>NA|TRBJ1-1|TRBV5-1
CASSITGTGGGNTEAFF
>NA|TRBJ2-1|TRBV27
CASRNRELHNEQFF
>NA|TRBJ2-5|TRBV9
CASSSSGTSGRSPETQYF
>NA|TRBJ2-1|TRBV9
CASSVESLATYNEQFF
>NA|TRBJ1-3|TRBV30
CAWTGTGVSGNTIYF
>few|TRBJ2-3|TRBV27
CACSGGRDTQYF
>NA|TRBJ2-1|TRBV28
CASSLWGWRAGSNEQFF
>NA|TRBJ1-2|TRBV29-1
CSVEDKGNYGYTF
>NA|TRBJ1-1|TRBV5-6
CASSDRGEKLGAFF
>NA|TRBJ2-7|TRBV7-9
CASSLETRAYEQYF
>NA|TRBJ1-4|TRBV7-6
CASSLALDRANEKLFF
>NA|TRBJ1-1|TRBV14
CASSQVVGRTEAFF
>NA|TRBJ1-6|TRBV28
CASSPISPQSPNSPLHF
>NA|TRBJ2-3|TRBV5-1
CASSGTGDRTDTQYF
>NA|TRBJ2-5|TRBV4-3
CASSQDRSDQETQYF
>NA|TRBJ2-7|TRBV4-1
CASSQDGQGRTEQYF
>NA|TRBJ1-5|TRBV6-4
CASSGQVNQPQHF
>NA|TRBJ1-1|TRBV19
CASNPPCKPGQYTEAFF
>NA|TRBJ2-7|TRBV7-9
CASIPTGGLAGVSYEQYF
>few|TRBJ2-3|TRBV7-3
CASSSGVGDTQYF
>NA|TRBJ2-3|TRBV20-1
CSAKLGFTQYF
>NA|TRBJ1-2|TRBV29-1
CSVVSAGDNYGYTF
>NA|NA|TRBV19
CASSIAGTGWYEQYF
>few|TRBJ1-4|TRBV19
CASSIFGRKKLFF
>NA|TRBJ2-5|TRBV5-6
CASSLFLAGGQWETQYF
>once|TRBJ2-5|TRBV28
CASSSRLEETQYF
>NA|TRBJ2-7|TRBV11-2
CASSLSRGRRPEQYF
>NA|TRBJ2-2|TRBV4-1
CASSQETARTAANTGELFF
>NA|TRBJ1-5|TRBV27
CASSLGGYQPQHF
>NA|TRBJ2-1|TRBV7-6
CASSARLVRDNEQFF
>NA|TRBJ2-2|TRBV27
CASSPQLLVGELFF
>NA|TRBJ2-5|TRBV30
CAWSGSGSSSRETQYF
>NA|TRBJ1-2|TRBV2
CARQGASYGYTF
>NA|TRBJ1-6|TRBV15
CATSAGGNSPLHF
>NA|TRBJ1-2|TRBV6-5
CASSYSTDGDGYTF
>once|TRBJ2-7|TRBV6-1
CASTSSVLPYEQYF
>NA|TRBJ1-3|TRBV19
CASSIDLGQRRSGNTIYF
>NA|TRBJ2-1|TRBV9
CASSVREPPPGGLVVNEQFF
>NA|TRBJ2-1|TRBV5-5
CASSLDSRGVSYNEQFF
>once|TRBJ1-1|TRBV9
CASSVNPTPVGTEAFF
>few|TRBJ2-7|TRBV6-6
CASRHAEGGYEQYF
>NA|TRBJ1-1|TRBV6-5
CASSYRDRSEAFF
>NA|TRBJ1-2|TRBV29-1
CSALGGYSGYTF
>NA|TRBJ2-2|TRBV2
CASSDRAAGELFF
>few|TRBJ1-2|TRBV14
CASSFRQGDGYTF